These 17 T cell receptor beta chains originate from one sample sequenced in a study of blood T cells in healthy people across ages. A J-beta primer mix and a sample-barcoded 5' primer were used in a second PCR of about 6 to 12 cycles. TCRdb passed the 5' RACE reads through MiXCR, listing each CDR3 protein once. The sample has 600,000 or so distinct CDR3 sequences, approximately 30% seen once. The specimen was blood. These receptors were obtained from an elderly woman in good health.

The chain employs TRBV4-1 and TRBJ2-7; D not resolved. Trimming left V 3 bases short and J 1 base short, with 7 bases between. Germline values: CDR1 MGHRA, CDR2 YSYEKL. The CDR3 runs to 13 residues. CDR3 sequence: CASSHSPSYEQYF. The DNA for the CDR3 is TGCGCCAGCAGCCACTCACCTTCCTACGAGCAGTACTTC.

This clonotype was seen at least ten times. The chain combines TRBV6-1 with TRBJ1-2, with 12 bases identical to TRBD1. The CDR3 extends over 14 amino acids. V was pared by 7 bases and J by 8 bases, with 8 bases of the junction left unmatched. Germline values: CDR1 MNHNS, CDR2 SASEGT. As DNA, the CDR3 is TGTGCCAGCACCCCCGGGACAGGGGGCGCGGGCTACACCTTC. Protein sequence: CASTPGTGGAGYTF.

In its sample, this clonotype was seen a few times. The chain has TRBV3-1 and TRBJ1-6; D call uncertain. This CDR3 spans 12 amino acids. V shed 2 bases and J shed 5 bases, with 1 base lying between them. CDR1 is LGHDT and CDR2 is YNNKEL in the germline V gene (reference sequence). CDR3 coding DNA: TGTGCCAGCAGCCAACATAATTCACCCCTCCACTTT. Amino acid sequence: CASSQHNSPLHF.

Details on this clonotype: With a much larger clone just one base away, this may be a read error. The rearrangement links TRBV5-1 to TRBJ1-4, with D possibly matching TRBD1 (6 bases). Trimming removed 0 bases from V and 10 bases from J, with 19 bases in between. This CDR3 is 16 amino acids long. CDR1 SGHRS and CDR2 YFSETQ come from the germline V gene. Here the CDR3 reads CASSLGGQGNGRKLFF. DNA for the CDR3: TGCGCCAGCAGCTTGGGGGGGCAGGGGAACGGTCGAAAACTGTTTTTT.

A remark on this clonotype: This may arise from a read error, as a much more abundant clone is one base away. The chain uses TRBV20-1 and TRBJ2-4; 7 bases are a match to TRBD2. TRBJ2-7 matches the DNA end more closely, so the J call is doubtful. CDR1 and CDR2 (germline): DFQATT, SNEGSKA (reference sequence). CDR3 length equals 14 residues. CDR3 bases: TGCAGTGCGTTCGGGAGCGCGGGGGTCTACGAGCAGTACTTC. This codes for CSAFGSAGVYEQYF.

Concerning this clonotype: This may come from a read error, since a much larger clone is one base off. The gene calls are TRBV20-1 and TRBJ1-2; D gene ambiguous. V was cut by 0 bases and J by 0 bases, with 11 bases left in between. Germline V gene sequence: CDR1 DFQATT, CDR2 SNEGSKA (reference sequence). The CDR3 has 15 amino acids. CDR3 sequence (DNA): TGCAGTGCTAGAGATCGGGGAAGGTCTAACTATGGCTACACCTTC. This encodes CSARDRGRSNYGYTF.

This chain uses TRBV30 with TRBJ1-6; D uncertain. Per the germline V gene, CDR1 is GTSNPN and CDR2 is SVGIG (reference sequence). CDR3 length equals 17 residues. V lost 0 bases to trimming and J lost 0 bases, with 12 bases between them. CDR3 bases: TGTGCCTGGAGTGTCCCGAGAGGGAGCTCCTATAATTCACCCCTCCACTTT. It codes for CAWSVPRGSSYNSPLHF.

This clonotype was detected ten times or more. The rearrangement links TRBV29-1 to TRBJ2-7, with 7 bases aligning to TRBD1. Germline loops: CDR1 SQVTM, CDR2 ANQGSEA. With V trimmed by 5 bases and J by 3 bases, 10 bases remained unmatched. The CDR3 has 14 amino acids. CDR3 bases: TGCAGCGTTATCCAGCCCCACAGGGGCTACGAGCAGTACTTC. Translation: CSVIQPHRGYEQYF.

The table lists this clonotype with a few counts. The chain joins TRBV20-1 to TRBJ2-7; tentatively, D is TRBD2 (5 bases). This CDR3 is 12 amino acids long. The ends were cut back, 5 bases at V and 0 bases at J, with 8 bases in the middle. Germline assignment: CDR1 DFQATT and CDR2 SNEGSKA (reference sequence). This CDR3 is CSAGGFSYEQYF. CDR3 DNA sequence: TGCAGTGCTGGCGGGTTCTCCTACGAGCAGTACTTC.

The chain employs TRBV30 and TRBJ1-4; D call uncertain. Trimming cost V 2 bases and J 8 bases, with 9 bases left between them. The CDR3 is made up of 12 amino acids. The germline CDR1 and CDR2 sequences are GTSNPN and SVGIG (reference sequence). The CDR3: CAWSRHGEKLFF. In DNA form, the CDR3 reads TGTGCCTGGAGTAGGCACGGGGAAAAACTGTTTTTT.

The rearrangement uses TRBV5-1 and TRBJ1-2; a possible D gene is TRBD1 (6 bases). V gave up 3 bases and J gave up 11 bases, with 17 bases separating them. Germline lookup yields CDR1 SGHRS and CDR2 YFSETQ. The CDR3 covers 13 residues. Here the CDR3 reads CASSSDRLGAYTF. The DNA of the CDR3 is TGCGCCAGCAGCTCAGACAGGCTTGGTGCTTACACCTTC. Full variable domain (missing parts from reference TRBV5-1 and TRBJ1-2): KAGVTQTPRYLIKTRGQQVTLSCSPISGHRSVSWYQQTPGQGLQFLFEYFSETQRNKGNFPGRFSGRQFSNSRSEMNVSTLELGDSALYLCASSSDRLGAYTFGSGTRLTVV.

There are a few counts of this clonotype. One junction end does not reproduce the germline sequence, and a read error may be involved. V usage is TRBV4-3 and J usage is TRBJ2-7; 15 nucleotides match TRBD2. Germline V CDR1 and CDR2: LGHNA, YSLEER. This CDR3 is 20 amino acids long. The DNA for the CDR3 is TGCACCAGCAGCCAAGGAAATCCCGGGACTAGCGGGGGGACTTACAATGAGCAGTACTTC. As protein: CTSSQGNPGTSGGTYNEQYF.

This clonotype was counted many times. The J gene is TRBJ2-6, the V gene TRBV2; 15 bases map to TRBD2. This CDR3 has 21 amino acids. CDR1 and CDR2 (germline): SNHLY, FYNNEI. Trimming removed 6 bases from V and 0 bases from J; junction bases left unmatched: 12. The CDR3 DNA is TGTGCCAGCAGAGCGGGACTAGCGGGGGGTCTTAAAAGCTCTGGGGCCAACGTCCTGACTTTC. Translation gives CASRAGLAGGLKSSGANVLTF.

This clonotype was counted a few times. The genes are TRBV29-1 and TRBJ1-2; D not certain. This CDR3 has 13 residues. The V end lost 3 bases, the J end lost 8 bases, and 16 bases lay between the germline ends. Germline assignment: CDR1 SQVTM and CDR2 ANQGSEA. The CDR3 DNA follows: TGCAGCGTTGAGAGAGGCACCCGAGAGGGCTACACCTTC. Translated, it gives CSVERGTREGYTF. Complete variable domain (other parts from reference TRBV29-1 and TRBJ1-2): SAVISQKPSRDICQRGTSLTIQCQVDSQVTMMFWYRQQPGQSLTLIATANQGSEATYESGFVIDKFPISRPNLTFSTLTVSNMSPEDSSIYLCSVERGTREGYTFGSGTRLTVV.

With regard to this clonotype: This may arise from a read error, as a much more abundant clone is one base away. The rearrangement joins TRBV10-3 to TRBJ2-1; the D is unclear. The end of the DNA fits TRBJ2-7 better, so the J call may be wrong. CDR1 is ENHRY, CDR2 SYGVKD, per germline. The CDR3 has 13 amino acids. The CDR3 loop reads CAISTTKHNEQYF. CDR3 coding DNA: TGTGCCATCAGTACTACGAAGCACAATGAGCAGTACTTC.

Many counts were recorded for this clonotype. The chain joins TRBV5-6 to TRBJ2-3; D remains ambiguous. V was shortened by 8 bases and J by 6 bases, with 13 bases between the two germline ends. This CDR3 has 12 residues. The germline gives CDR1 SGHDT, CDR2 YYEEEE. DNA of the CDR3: TGTGCCAGTACGAAGACAAGGGATACGCAGTATTTT. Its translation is CASTKTRDTQYF.

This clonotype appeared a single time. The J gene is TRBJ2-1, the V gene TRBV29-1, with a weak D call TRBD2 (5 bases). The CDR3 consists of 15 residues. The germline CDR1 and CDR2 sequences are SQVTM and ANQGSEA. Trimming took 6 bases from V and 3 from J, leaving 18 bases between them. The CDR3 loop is CSVSSLYEGYNEQFF. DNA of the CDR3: TGCAGCGTCTCCTCACTTTACGAGGGCTACAATGAGCAGTTCTTC.